This T cell receptor beta chain emerged from a study of immune cell composition in non-small cell lung cancer (dated by TCRdb to about 2017). The study in broad terms: Histologic subtype was assigned using H&E plus p63, CK5, Napsin A and TTF-1 immunohistochemistry, mainly lung adenocarcinoma or squamous cell carcinoma. Adaptive Biotechnologies TCR-beta sequencing was carried out on a few dozen paired NSCLC tumour and non-adjacent lung specimens, as well as on roughly 28 tumour-only specimens. For supplementary cohort #1, made up of around ten lung adenocarcinoma cases, paired tumour/lung TCR-beta sequencing was done and TIL populations were generated so that tumour reactivity could be assessed. A handful of tumour specimens with TCR-beta data were rare histological subtypes and were excluded from the subtype comparisons. Study-wide findings and limitations: Across roughly 10 adenocarcinoma cases, TIL tumour reactivity correlated strongly with maximal tumour-associated clone frequency but not with overall clonality. No significant correlation was found between tumour TCR-beta clonality and smoking pack-years. The reactivity cohort included only about nine cases, and whether tumour-reactive clones share sequences with the dominant in vivo tumour-associated clones was not shown. Nearly half of NSCLC cases had tumour-associated clones >0.5%, with about four fifths of squamous carcinomas showing such clones compared with 33% of adenocarcinomas. Significantly higher Top 10 clone scores and productive clonality were observed in lung squamous cell carcinoma than in lung adenocarcinoma tumours.

A two-step multiplex PCR amplified TCR-beta CDR3 regions from genomic DNA, and the second step of the PCR added Illumina-compatible adaptors. As a commercial immunoSEQ service, TCR-beta immunosequencing was carried out on an Illumina platform. For the original study's pipeline: Repertoires were described by productive clonality and by Top 10 Clones, which is the percentage of T-cell templates coming from the ten most frequent sequences. Values of productive clonality ranged from 0 to 1, with a monoclonal population indicated by a value of 1. Sequences comprising at least 0.1% of tumour T-cell templates but absent from matched non-adjacent lung were defined as tumour-associated clones and were identified via log10 scatter plots. Analyses were done in GraphPad Prism7 and R, with Student's t-tests for two-group comparisons, ANOVA for stages, and linear regression for relationships. TCRdb holds this immuneACCESS table with in-frame rearrangements only. Some clones are missing; in checked studies, unresolved V genes explain under half, and the rest has no known cause. The V and J calls and clone size were taken over from that table, and D and trimming were inferred from the DNA. The sample table lists 11,000 to 15,000 clones, around 85% of them with a count of one. The ten largest clones capture around 10% of the sample.

With respect to this clone: What antigen it recognizes has not been identified. The sample holds no much larger clone one base away, and base qualities are not on file.

Genomic DNA was isolated with the QIAamp DNA kit from frozen aliquots of single-cell suspensions that had not been sorted. The tumour samples consisted of surgically resected non-small cell lung cancer tissue. Tissues were received within 2 hours of resection and processed immediately into single-cell suspensions. Tissue was broken up mechanically, digested enzymatically with DNase I, collagenase I and hyaluronidase for 30 minutes at 37 degrees C, and then filtered and RBC-lysed. The CDR3 contains 13 residues, cysteine and phenylalanine counted. Left in the record is the CDR3 DNA by itself, 39 bases read in frame from the first base. From a lookup of the germline V gene, CDR1 and CDR2 are KGHSH and LQKENI. V is cut by 4 bases and J by 2 bases, and the space between the germline ends is 8 bases.

The clonotype originates from a human donor with non-small cell lung cancer. Recombination joined TRBV18 with TRBJ2-5; the D gene remains uncertain. Sample: lung tumor tissue. The DNA is as follows: TGTGCCAGCTCACAAGCGTCACAAGAGACCCAGTACTTC. It is translated as CASSQASQETQYF.